These T cell receptor beta chains were read from a single sample in a study of blood T cell repertoires in COVID-19. Method: immunoSEQ multiplex PCR; TCRdb's copy keeps in-frame clones and lacks some. The sample lists about 69,000 clones; 60% to 80% were seen once. The sample comprised peripheral blood. All receptors derive from a human donor in a cohort sampled during active COVID-19. The CDR3 runs from the conserved cysteine through the conserved F or W. A D gene is named only where the DNA matches it firmly. Size values are once, few and many counts, or a class for expanded clones, and some rows have none.

V gene	J gene	D gene	clone size	CDR3 DNA	CDR3 protein
TRBV5-1	TRBJ2-5	-	-	TGCGCCAGCAGCCGGGACACGGGGCAAGAGACCCAGTACTTC	CASSRDTGQETQYF
TRBV7-2	TRBJ2-7	TRBD1	-	TGTGCCAGCAGCGCCCCGGGACAGGGTTACTCCTACGAGCAGTACTTC	CASSAPGQGYSYEQYF
TRBV7-2	TRBJ1-2	TRBD1	-	TGTGCCAGCAGCTTTTTCGAAGGCCAGGGGGATGGCTACACCTTC	CASSFFEGQGDGYTF
TRBV19	TRBJ2-6	-	few	TGTGCCAGTAGTTGGGGACTTTTTGACTCTGGGGCCAACGTCCTGACTTTC	CASSWGLFDSGANVLTF
TRBV10-3	TRBJ2-1	TRBD2	-	TGTGCCATCAGTCCTAGGACTAGCGGGAGTGCTGAGCAGTTCTTC	CAISPRTSGSAEQFF
TRBV18	TRBJ2-3	-	-	TGTGCCAGCTCACCACCGGGGGGAGATACGCAGTATTTT	CASSPPGGDTQYF
TRBV10-3	TRBJ2-1	-	once	TGTGCCACCCGGGGGGCTGGCGGCACGTACAATGAGCAGTTCTTC	CATRGAGGTYNEQFF
TRBV4-1	TRBJ2-2	-	-	TGCGCCAGCAGCCCTCGAGGACACCCGAACACCGGGGAGCTGTTTTTT	CASSPRGHPNTGELFF
TRBV27	TRBJ2-7	TRBD1	-	TGTGCCAGCAGGCCAGGGGGTGCCTACGAGCAGTACTTC	CASRPGGAYEQYF
TRBV20-1	TRBJ1-3	-	-	TGCAGTGCTAGTCCCAGGTTTCGGCACACCATATATTTT	CSASPRFRHTIYF
TRBV10-3	TRBJ2-7	TRBD1	-	TGTGCCATCAGTGAGTCGGGCGGGACAGGGCCCGTCGAGCAGTACTTC	CAISESGGTGPVEQYF
TRBV3-1/TRBV3-2	TRBJ1-1	TRBD1	-	TGTGCCAGCAGTTGGAGGCAGGGGGGATCCACTGAAGCTTTCTTT	CASSWRQGGSTEAFF
TRBV24-1	TRBJ2-3	TRBD1	-	TGTGCCACCAGTGGGGGACAGCTCCCAGATACGCAGTATTTT	CATSGGQLPDTQYF
TRBV5-1	TRBJ1-2	TRBD1	-	TGCGCCAGCAGCCCCGGGACAGGGGGCTATGGCTACACCTTC	CASSPGTGGYGYTF
TRBV27	TRBJ2-2	TRBD2	-	TGTGCCACCGGGGGGGGGAGGACCGGGGAGCTGTTTTTT	CATGGGRTGELFF
TRBV6-5	TRBJ2-7	-	few	TGTGCCAGCAGTTACCTCTACGAGCAGTACTTC	CASSYLYEQYF
TRBV3-1/TRBV3-2	TRBJ2-3	TRBD1	-	TGTGCCAGCAGCCAACTACCGGGACAGGGGGCAGATACGCAGTATTTT	CASSQLPGQGADTQYF
TRBV30	TRBJ2-7	TRBD1	-	TGTGCCTGGGCCAATCGACAGGGGTTGGGTCTACAGTACTTC	CAWANRQGLGLQYF
TRBV7-9	TRBJ1-1	-	-	TGTGCCAGCAGCCTCTCGGGGGTTAACACTGAAGCTTTCTTT	CASSLSGVNTEAFF
TRBV11-3	TRBJ2-1	-	-	TGTGCCAGCAGCCCCGCCCCTCGCGGTGAGCAGTTCTTC	CASSPAPRGEQFF
TRBV19	TRBJ1-4	-	-	TGTGCCAGTAGTGGGGGCTGGCAGTCTAATGAAAAACTGTTTTTT	CASSGGWQSNEKLFF
TRBV14	TRBJ2-3	TRBD2	-	TGTGCCAGCAGCCAAGTTCCGACTAGCGGGGGAAGAGATACGCAGTATTTT	CASSQVPTSGGRDTQYF
TRBV30	TRBJ2-5	TRBD1	-	TGTGCCCGAGCCGACAGGGACCAAGAGACCCAGTACTTC	CARADRDQETQYF
TRBV10-3	TRBJ1-3	TRBD1	-	TGTGCCATCGGACAGGTTGGAAACACCATATATTTT	CAIGQVGNTIYF
TRBV6-5	TRBJ2-1	-	-	TGTGCCAGCACTCCAGACTCCCTCAGGGATGAGCAGTTCTTC	CASTPDSLRDEQFF
TRBV5-1	TRBJ2-7	-	-	TGCGCCAGCAGTAGGACAAACTCCTACGAGCAGTACTTC	CASSRTNSYEQYF
TRBV5-5	TRBJ2-7	-	-	TGTGCCAGCAGCCTACAGGGCTACGAGCAGTACTTC	CASSLQGYEQYF
TRBV7-6	TRBJ2-1	TRBD2	few	TGTGCCAGCAGCTTAGGTGGGACTAGCATCTATGAGCAGTTCTTC	CASSLGGTSIYEQFF
TRBV24-1	TRBJ2-7	TRBD2	-	TGTGCCACCAGTTCCTCCGGGGGGAACTACGAGCAGTACTTC	CATSSSGGNYEQYF
TRBV5-6	TRBJ1-1	-	-	TGTGCCAGCAGCCCTTTCGGGGGGAACACTGAAGCTTTCTTT	CASSPFGGNTEAFF
TRBV18	TRBJ2-1	-	-	TGTGCCAGCTCACCCCCCGCAGGGTACTCCTACAATGAGCAGTTCTTC	CASSPPAGYSYNEQFF
TRBV2	TRBJ1-5	-	many	TGTGCCAGCAGTCCAGCGAATCAGCCCCAGCATTTT	CASSPANQPQHF
TRBV3-1/TRBV3-2	TRBJ2-2	TRBD1	-	TGTGCCAGCAGCCAAACCGGGACAGGGGGCCCCGGGGAGCTGTTTTTT	CASSQTGTGGPGELFF
TRBV15	TRBJ1-5	-	-	TGTGCCACCCAGGTAGAGAGATTTCAGCCCCAGCATTTT	CATQVERFQPQHF
TRBV27	TRBJ1-5	-	-	TGTGCCAGCAGTTTAGGACTAGCTAATCAGCCCCAGCATTTT	CASSLGLANQPQHF
TRBV9	TRBJ1-2	-	-	TGTGCCAGCAGCGCCGACATCTATGGCTACACCTTC	CASSADIYGYTF
TRBV12-3/TRBV12-4	TRBJ1-4	TRBD1	-	TGTGCCAGCAGAAAGGGGACAGGAGAAAAACTGTTTTTT	CASRKGTGEKLFF
TRBV25-1	TRBJ1-1	-	-	TGTGCCAGCAGTGGACAGGTTGGGGACACTGAAGCTTTCTTT	CASSGQVGDTEAFF
TRBV5-5	TRBJ2-7	TRBD1	-	TGTGCCAGCAGCTTTGGACAGGGACCTAACTACGAGCAGTACTTC	CASSFGQGPNYEQYF
TRBV19	TRBJ2-7	-	-	TGTGCCAGTAGTAACCAGCGGGTCGACGAGCAGTACTTC	CASSNQRVDEQYF
TRBV10-3	TRBJ1-1	-	-	TGTGCCATCAGAGCCACAGGGCTGGGCACTGAAGCTTTCTTT	CAIRATGLGTEAFF